The 14 T cell receptor beta chains listed next were all sequenced from one sample in a study of T-cell memory formation after mild COVID-19. TCRdb analysed the 5' RACE reads with MiXCR anew, one entry per CDR3 protein. The top ten hold 25% to 35% of the sample, which has 84,000 or so distinct CDR3 sequences, around 13% seen once. What was sequenced was PBMCs or a T cell subset sorted from them (not recorded which). Every receptor here comes from an adult woman who had mild COVID-19 (a few samples of this study predate the infection). Cell type and time point are not known.

This clonotype has only a few counts. The J gene is TRBJ2-7, the V gene TRBV5-1, with D perhaps TRBD2 (6 bases). The CDR3 runs to 14 residues. Trimming removed 4 bases at V and 0 bases at J, with 11 bases between. Looked up from germline, CDR1 is SGHRS and CDR2 is YFSETQ. CDR3 amino acids: CASSGDLSSYEQYF. CDR3 DNA: TGCGCCAGCAGCGGGGACTTAAGCTCCTACGAGCAGTACTTC.

The chain employs TRBV5-1 and TRBJ2-3; TRBD1 matches at 10 bases. With 4 bases clipped from V and 3 bases from J, the junction kept 11 bases outside the gene matches. The CDR3 sequence is 17 residues long. Per germline, CDR1 SGHRS and CDR2 YFSETQ. The CDR3 protein is CASSPEVGTGETDTQYF. The CDR3 nucleotides read TGCGCCAGCAGCCCGGAGGTCGGGACAGGGGAAACAGATACGCAGTATTTT.

The chain is built from TRBV27 and TRBJ2-7, with D tentatively TRBD1 or TRBD2 (6 bases each). The CDR3 has 16 amino acids. The V and J ends lost 9 bases and 0 bases respectively, with 21 bases between them. The germline V gene encodes CDR1 MNHEY and CDR2 SMNVEV (reference sequence). The CDR3, as DNA: TGTGCCAGTCTTTACGGGGGACACCTTAACTCCTACGAGCAGTACTTC. It encodes CASLYGGHLNSYEQYF.

This clonotype has more than one count but fewer than ten. This chain connects TRBV5-5 to TRBJ2-1, with TRBD1 as a possible D gene (5 bases). V lost 4 bases, J lost 5 bases, and 16 bases lay in between. In germline, CDR1 is SGHKS, CDR2 YYEKEE (reference sequence). The CDR3 spans 15 residues. The CDR3 DNA follows: TGTGCCAGCAGCCCAGACGCAGGGCAGCACAATGAGCAGTTCTTC. It yields the protein CASSPDAGQHNEQFF.

Only a few counts were recorded for this clonotype. The chain links TRBV6-5 to TRBJ2-3, with 7 bases identical to TRBD1. The CDR3 runs to 15 residues. The V gene's germline CDR1 is MNHEY and CDR2 SVGAGI. Trimming cost V 2 bases and J 2 bases; bases outside gene matches: 4. CDR3 in DNA: TGTGCCAGCAGTTACAGCGGACAGGACACAGATACGCAGTATTTT. It is translated as CASSYSGQDTDTQYF.

The chain recombines TRBV7-9 with TRBJ2-7; the match to TRBD2 covers 10 bases. V lost 4 bases and J lost 4; bases outside the gene matches: 4. The CDR3 spans 14 residues. CDR1 is SEHNR and CDR2 is FQNEAQ in the germline V gene (reference sequence). The DNA of the CDR3 is TGTGCCAGCAGCTCCCAGCGGGAGGGATACGAGCAGTACTTC. Translating gives CASSSQREGYEQYF.

The gene calls are TRBV20-1 and TRBJ2-7, with 16 nucleotides matching TRBD2. The length of the CDR3 is 20 residues. Germline assignment: CDR1 DFQATT and CDR2 SNEGSKA (reference sequence). J lost 4 bases, V lost 0 bases, and 15 bases had no gene match. The CDR3 sequence: CSARDLAPGLAGGTGYEQYF. The CDR3 nucleotides read TGCAGTGCTAGAGATCTCGCCCCGGGACTAGCGGGAGGGACTGGGTACGAGCAGTACTTC.

This clonotype showed up just a few times. This chain connects TRBV24-1 to TRBJ2-1; 9 bases map to TRBD2. Germline V gene lookup returns CDR1 KGHDR and CDR2 SFDVKD. This CDR3 has 14 residues. Trimming removed 5 bases from V and 4 bases from J; junction bases left unmatched: 2. Written as DNA, the CDR3 is TGTGCCACCAGTGCACTAGCGGGTTACAATGAGCAGTTCTTC. Its protein product is CATSALAGYNEQFF.

This clonotype was detected only once. V usage is TRBV30 and J usage is TRBJ1-5; possibly TRBD1 for D (5 bases). The CDR3 has 13 amino acids. Trimming cost V 2 bases and J 7 bases, with 12 bases left between them. In germline, CDR1 is GTSNPN, CDR2 SVGIG (reference sequence). Here the CDR3 DNA reads TGTGCCTGGAGTCCGTCCCGGGGCCAGCCCCAGCATTTT. Translating gives CAWSPSRGQPQHF.

This clonotype was counted only a few times. The chain is built from TRBV12-3 or TRBV12-4 and TRBJ2-1; D possibly corresponds to TRBD2 (7 bases). V shed 9 bases and J shed 2 bases, with 14 bases lying between them. The CDR3 has 14 amino acids. CDR3 residues: CASVQGGTYNEQFF. CDR3 bases: TGTGCCAGTGTACAGGGAGGGACCTACAATGAGCAGTTCTTC.

This chain uses TRBV7-2 with TRBJ1-1; D is perhaps TRBD1 (6 bases). This CDR3 region has 14 residues. Germline CDR1 SGHTA, CDR2 FQGNSA. The V end was cut by 5 bases, the J end by 8 bases, with 18 bases between. The CDR3 bases are TGTGCCAGCAGCCCCCAGAGACAGGCGGGGGAAGCTTTCTTT. Translated: CASSPQRQAGEAFF. Full variable domain (outside the CDR3, taken from reference TRBV7-2 and TRBJ1-1): GAGVSQSPSNKVTEKGKDVELRCDPISGHTALYWYRQSLGQGLEFLIYFQGNSAPDKSGLPSDRFSAERTGGSVSTLTIQRTQQEDSAVYLCASSPQRQAGEAFFGQGTRLTVV.

This clonotype has just a few counts. The chain carries TRBV7-9 and TRBJ1-1; weak D call: TRBD1 (5 bases). V shed 0 bases and J shed 1 base, with 12 bases lying between them. The CDR3 has 16 amino acids. Per the germline V gene, CDR1 is SEHNR and CDR2 is FQNEAQ (reference sequence). In DNA, the CDR3 is TGTGCCAGCAGCTTAGCGCAGGGCAGCTCGAACACTGAAGCTTTCTTT. Amino acid sequence: CASSLAQGSSNTEAFF.

The table lists this clonotype with a few counts. This chain connects TRBV27 to TRBJ2-7, with a tentative D call TRBD1 (6 bases). The CDR3 is 13 residues long. Looked up from germline, CDR1 is MNHEY and CDR2 is SMNVEV (reference sequence). Trimming shortened V by 9 bases and J by 4 bases, and 16 bases separated the two germline ends. As DNA, the CDR3 is TGTGCCAGTAAGGGGGTTTATGAGTACGAGCAGTACTTC. Amino acid sequence: CASKGVYEYEQYF.

The chain is built from TRBV13 and TRBJ1-1, with a possible D match to TRBD1 (6 bases). V was shortened by 4 bases and J by 4 bases, with 10 bases between the two germline ends. The length of the CDR3 is 13 residues. Germline V gene sequence: CDR1 PRHDT, CDR2 FYEKMQ (reference sequence). The DNA of the CDR3 is TGTGCCAGCAGCTCCCAGGGGACCACTGAAGCTTTCTTT. This gives the protein CASSSQGTTEAFF.